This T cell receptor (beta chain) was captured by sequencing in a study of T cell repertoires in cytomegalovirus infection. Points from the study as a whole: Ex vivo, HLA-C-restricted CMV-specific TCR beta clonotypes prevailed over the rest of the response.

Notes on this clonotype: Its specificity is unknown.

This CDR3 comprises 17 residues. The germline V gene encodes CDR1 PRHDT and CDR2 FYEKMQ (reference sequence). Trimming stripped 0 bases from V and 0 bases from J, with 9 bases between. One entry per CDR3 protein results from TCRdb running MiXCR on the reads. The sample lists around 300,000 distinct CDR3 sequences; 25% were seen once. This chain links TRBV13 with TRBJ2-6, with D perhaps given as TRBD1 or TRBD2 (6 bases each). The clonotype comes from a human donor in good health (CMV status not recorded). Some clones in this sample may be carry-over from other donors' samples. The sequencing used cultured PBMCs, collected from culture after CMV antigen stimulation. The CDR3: CASSLGRGASGANVLTF. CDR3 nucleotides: TGTGCCAGCAGCTTAGGGAGGGGGGCCTCTGGGGCCAACGTCCTGACTTTC.